Listed here are 2 T cell receptor beta chains from one sample, sequenced in a study of cytomegalovirus exposure and HLA in healthy donors. Use of 60 Vbeta and 13 Jbeta primers characterized the PCR. Profiled with immunoSEQ multiplex PCR; TCRdb holds only in-frame clones, not every one. The table includes fewer than 150,000 clones, roughly 80% detected once. The sequenced sample consisted of PBMCs. Source of these receptors: a woman in her forties or fifties in good health and CMV-seronegative.

The gene calls are TRBV18 and TRBJ2-1; 11 bases map to TRBD1. This CDR3 has 15 residues. The trim removed 4 bases at V and 6 bases at J, leaving 5 bases unmatched. CDR1 KGHSH and CDR2 LQKENI come from the germline V gene. The CDR3, as DNA: TGTGCCAGCTCACTTGGACAGGGGGCTGTCAATGAGCAGTTCTTC. Translating gives CASSLGQGAVNEQFF.

This clone was seen only a few times. V and J are TRBV6-1 and TRBJ1-1; D not resolved. V gave up 2 bases and J gave up 3 bases, with 10 bases separating them. The CDR3 spans 14 residues. Germline loops: CDR1 MNHNS, CDR2 SASEGT. The CDR3 loop reads CASSELGRDTEAFF. In DNA form, the CDR3 reads TGTGCCAGCAGTGAACTTGGTCGGGACACTGAAGCTTTCTTT.